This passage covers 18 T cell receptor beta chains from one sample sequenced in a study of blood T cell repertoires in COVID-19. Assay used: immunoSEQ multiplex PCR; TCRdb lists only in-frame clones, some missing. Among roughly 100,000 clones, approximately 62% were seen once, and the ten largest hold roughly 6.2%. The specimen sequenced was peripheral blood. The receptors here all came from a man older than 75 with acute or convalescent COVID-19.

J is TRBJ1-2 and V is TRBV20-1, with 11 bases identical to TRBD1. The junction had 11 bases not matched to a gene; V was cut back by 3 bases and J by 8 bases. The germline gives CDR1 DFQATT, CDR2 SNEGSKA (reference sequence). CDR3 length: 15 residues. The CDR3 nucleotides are TGCAGTGCTAGTCGGCCGGGACAGGGGGACGGCGGCTACACCTTC. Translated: CSASRPGQGDGGYTF.

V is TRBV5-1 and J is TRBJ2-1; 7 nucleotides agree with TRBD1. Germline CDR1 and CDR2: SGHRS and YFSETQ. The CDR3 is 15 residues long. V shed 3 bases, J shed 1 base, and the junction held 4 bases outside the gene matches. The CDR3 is CASSSGTVSYNEQFF. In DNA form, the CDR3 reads TGCGCCAGCAGCTCCGGGACAGTATCCTACAATGAGCAGTTCTTC. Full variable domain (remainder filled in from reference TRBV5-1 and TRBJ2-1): KAGVTQTPRYLIKTRGQQVTLSCSPISGHRSVSWYQQTPGQGLQFLFEYFSETQRNKGNFPGRFSGRQFSNSRSEMNVSTLELGDSALYLCASSSGTVSYNEQFFGPGTRLTVL.

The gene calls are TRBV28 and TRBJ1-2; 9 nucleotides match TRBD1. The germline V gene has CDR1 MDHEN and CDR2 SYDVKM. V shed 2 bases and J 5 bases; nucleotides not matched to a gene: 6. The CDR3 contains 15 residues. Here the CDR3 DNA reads TGTGCCAGCAGTTTAGGGGGACAGGGTCTGTATGGCTACACCTTC. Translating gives CASSLGGQGLYGYTF.

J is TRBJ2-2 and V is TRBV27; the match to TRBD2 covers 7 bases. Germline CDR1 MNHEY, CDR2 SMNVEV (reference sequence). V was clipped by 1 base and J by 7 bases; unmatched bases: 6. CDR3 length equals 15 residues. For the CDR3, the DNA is TGTGCCAGCAGTTTATTGGCGGGAGTACACGGGGAGCTGTTTTTT. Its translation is CASSLLAGVHGELFF.

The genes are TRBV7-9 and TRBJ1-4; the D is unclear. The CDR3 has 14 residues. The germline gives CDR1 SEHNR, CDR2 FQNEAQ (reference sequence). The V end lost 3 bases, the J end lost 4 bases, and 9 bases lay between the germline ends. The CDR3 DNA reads TGTGCCAGCAGCTTCGCACAAGATAATGAAAAACTGTTTTTT. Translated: CASSFAQDNEKLFF. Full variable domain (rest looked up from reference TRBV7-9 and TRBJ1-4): DTGVSQNPRHKITKRGQNVTFRCDPISEHNRLYWYRQTLGQGPEFLTYFQNEAQLEKSRLLSDRFSAERPKGSFSTLEIQRTEQGDSAMYLCASSFAQDNEKLFFGSGTQLSVL.

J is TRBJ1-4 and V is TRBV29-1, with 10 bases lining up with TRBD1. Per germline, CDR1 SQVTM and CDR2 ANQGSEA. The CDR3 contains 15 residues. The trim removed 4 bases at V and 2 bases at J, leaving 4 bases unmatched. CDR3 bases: TGCAGCGTTGGACAGGGGGCACTGACTAATGAAAAACTGTTTTTT. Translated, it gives CSVGQGALTNEKLFF.

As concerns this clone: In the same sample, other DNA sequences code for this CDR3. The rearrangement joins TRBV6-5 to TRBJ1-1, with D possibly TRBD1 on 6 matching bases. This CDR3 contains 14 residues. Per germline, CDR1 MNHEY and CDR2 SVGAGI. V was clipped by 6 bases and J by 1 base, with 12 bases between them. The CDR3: CASSRGQKNTEAFF. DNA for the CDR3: TGTGCCAGCAGCAGGGGACAAAAGAACACTGAAGCTTTCTTT.

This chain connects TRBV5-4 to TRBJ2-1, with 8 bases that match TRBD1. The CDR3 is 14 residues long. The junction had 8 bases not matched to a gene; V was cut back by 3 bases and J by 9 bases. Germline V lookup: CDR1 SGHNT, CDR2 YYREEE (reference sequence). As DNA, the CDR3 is TGTGCCAGCAGCTCTAACGACAGGGGTTCTGAGCAGTTCTTC. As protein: CASSSNDRGSEQFF.

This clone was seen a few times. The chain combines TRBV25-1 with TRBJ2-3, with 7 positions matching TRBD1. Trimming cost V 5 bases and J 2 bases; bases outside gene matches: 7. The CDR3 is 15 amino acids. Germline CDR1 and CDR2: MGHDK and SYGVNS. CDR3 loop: CASSPQGRDTDTQYF. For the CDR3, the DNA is TGTGCCAGCAGTCCACAGGGGCGCGACACAGATACGCAGTATTTT.

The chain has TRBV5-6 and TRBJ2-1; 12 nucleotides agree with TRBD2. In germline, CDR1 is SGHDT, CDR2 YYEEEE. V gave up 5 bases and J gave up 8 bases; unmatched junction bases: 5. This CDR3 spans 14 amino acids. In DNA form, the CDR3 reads TGTGCCAGCAGGACTAGCGGGAGTAGGGATGAGCAGTTCTTC. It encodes CASRTSGSRDEQFF.

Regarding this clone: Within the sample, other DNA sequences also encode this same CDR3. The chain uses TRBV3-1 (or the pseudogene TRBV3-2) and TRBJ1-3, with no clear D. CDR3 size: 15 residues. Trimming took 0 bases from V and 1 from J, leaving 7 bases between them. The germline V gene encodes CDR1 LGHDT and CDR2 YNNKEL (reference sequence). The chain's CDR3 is CASSQDTRSGNTIYF. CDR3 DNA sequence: TGTGCCAGCAGCCAAGATACAAGATCTGGAAACACCATATATTTT.

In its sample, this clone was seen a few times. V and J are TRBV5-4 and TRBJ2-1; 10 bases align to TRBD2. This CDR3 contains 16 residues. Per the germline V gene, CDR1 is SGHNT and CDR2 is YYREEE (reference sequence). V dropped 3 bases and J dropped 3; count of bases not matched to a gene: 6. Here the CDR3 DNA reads TGTGCCAGCAGCTCGGAGAGCGGGGGGGGCTACAATGAGCAGTTCTTC. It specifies CASSSESGGGYNEQFF.

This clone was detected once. For the CDR3, the DNA is TGTGCCATCAGTGAGCCTTTCTACGAGCAGTACTTC. This encodes CAISEPFYEQYF. The chain carries TRBV10-3 and TRBJ2-7; D not certain. Germline CDR1 reads ENHRY; CDR2 reads SYGVKD. The CDR3 is 12 residues long. Trimming shortened V by 2 bases and J by 3 bases, and 5 bases separated the two germline ends.

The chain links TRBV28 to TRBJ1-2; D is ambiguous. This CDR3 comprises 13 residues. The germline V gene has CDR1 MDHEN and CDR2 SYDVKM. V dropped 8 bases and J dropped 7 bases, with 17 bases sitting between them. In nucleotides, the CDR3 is TGTGCCAGCTGTCCCAGTGCCCCCATTGGCTACACCTTC. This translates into CASCPSAPIGYTF.

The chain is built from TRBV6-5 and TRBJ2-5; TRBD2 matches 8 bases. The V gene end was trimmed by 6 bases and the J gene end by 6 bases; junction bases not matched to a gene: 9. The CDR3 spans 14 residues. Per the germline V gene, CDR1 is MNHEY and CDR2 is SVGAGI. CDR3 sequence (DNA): TGTGCCAGCAGGAGCGCGGGAGGCGGGAAGACCCAGTACTTC. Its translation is CASRSAGGGKTQYF.

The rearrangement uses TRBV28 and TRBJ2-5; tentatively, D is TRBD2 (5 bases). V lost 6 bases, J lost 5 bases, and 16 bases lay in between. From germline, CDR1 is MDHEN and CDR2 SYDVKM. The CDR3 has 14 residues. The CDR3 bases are TGTGCCAGCAGACCAGAAACTAGTCCGGAGACCCAGTACTTC. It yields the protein CASRPETSPETQYF.

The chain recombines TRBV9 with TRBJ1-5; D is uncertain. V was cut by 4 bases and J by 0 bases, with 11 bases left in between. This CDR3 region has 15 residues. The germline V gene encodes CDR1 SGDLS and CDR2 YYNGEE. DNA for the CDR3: TGTGCCAGCAGCCGGGATGGCAATAGCAATCAGCCCCAGCATTTT. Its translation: CASSRDGNSNQPQHF.

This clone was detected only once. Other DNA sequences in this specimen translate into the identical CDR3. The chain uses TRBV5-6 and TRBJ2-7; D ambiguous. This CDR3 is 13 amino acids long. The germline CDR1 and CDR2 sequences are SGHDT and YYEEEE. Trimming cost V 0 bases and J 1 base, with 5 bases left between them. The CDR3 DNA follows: TGTGCCAGCAGCTTGGACGGTTCCTACGAGCAGTACTTC. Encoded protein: CASSLDGSYEQYF.